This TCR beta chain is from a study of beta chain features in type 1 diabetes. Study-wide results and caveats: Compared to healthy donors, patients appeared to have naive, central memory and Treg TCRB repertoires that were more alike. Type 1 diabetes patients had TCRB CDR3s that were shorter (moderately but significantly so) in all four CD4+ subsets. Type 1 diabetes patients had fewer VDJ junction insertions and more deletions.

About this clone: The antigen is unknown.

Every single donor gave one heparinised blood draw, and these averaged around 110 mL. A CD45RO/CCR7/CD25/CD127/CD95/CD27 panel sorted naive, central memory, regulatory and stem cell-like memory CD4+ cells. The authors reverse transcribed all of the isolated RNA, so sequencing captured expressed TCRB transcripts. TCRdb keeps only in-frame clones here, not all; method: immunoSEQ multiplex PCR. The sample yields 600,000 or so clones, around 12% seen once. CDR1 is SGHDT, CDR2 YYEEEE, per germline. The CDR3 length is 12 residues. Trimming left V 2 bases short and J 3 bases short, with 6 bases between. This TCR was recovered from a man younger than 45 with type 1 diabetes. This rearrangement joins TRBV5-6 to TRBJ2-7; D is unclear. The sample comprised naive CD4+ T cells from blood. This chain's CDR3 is CASSFQNYEQYF. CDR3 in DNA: TGTGCCAGCAGCTTTCAGAACTACGAGCAGTACTTC. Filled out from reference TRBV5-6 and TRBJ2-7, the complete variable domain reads DAGVTQSPTHLIKTRGQQVTLRCSPKSGHDTVSWYQQALGQGPQFIFQYYEEEERQRGNFPDRFSGHQFPNYSSELNVNALLLGDSALYLCASSFQNYEQYFGPGTRLTVT.